Here is one TCR beta chain with its context. This sample stems from a study of blood T cell repertoires in COVID-19. Study-level information: From the United States, Italy and Spain came samples of acute and convalescent COVID-19. PBMCs, B-cell-depleted T cells, or T cells were the source of the cDNA or gDNA that made up the material.

Per the study methods: Amplifying reference gene primers gave estimates of nucleated cell counts. The data were produced by immunoSEQ multiplex PCR, yet TCRdb's version contains in-frame clones alone and is incomplete. From that table come the V and J calls and clone size; the DNA was used to work out D and trimming. The sample holds 120,000 to 150,000 clones, around 88% seen once. The CDR3 spans 13 residues. Per germline, CDR1 KGHSH and CDR2 LQKENI. V dropped 2 bases and J dropped 6 bases, with 11 bases sitting between them. The V and J genes are TRBV18 and TRBJ2-7, with D maybe TRBD2 (6 bases). This TCR was recovered from a human donor in a cohort sampled during active COVID-19. Sequencing used peripheral blood. The CDR3 loop is CASSPGTAAEQYF. For the CDR3, the DNA is TGTGCCAGCTCACCAGGGACTGCGGCCGAGCAGTACTTC.